These 13 T cell receptor beta chains share one sample of origin, sequenced in a study of blood T cell repertoires in COVID-19. The protocol was immunoSEQ multiplex PCR, while the TCRdb copy is restricted to in-frame clones and leaves out a portion. Counted here are 70,000 to 95,000 clones, approximately 80% occurring once; the ten biggest clones make up around 17%. The sequenced sample was peripheral blood. The receptors shown here come from a human donor in a cohort sampled during active COVID-19.

The chain carries TRBV2 and TRBJ1-3; weak D call: TRBD1 (6 bases). The CDR3 extends over 16 amino acids. Trimming took 3 bases from V and 3 from J, leaving 15 bases between them. Germline CDR1 SNHLY, CDR2 FYNNEI. In DNA, the CDR3 is TGTGCCAGCAGTGATTGGGCAGGGGAAGGTGGAAACACCATATATTTT. Protein sequence: CASSDWAGEGGNTIYF.

This clone is a singleton in its sample. The chain links TRBV19 to TRBJ2-1; maybe TRBD1 (5 bases). Trimming removed 6 bases from V and 0 bases from J, with 12 bases in between. CDR1 and CDR2 (germline): LNHDA, SQIVND (reference sequence). The CDR3 has 15 amino acids. The CDR3 nucleotides are TGTGCCAGTAGGTTCCAGGGCGCCTCCTACAATGAGCAGTTCTTC. As protein: CASRFQGASYNEQFF. The whole variable domain, remainder taken from reference TRBV19 and TRBJ2-1, is DGGITQSPKYLFRKEGQNVTLSCEQNLNHDAMYWYRQDPGQGLRLIYYSQIVNDFQKGDIAEGYSVSREKKESFPLTVTSAQKNPTAFYLCASRFQGASYNEQFFGPGTRLTVL.

The chain couples TRBV7-2 to TRBJ2-1, with 12 bases lining up with TRBD2. The CDR3 runs to 15 residues. The V and J ends lost 5 bases and 7 bases, in that order; junction bases with no gene match: 6. Germline-derived CDR1 and CDR2 are SGHTA and FQGNSA. Here the CDR3 reads CASSLRLAGVNEQFF. The DNA for the CDR3 is TGTGCCAGCAGCCTAAGACTAGCGGGGGTGAATGAGCAGTTCTTC.

V is TRBV18 and J is TRBJ2-1, with 10 bases fitting TRBD2. Per germline, CDR1 KGHSH and CDR2 LQKENI. J was trimmed by 14 bases and V by 2 bases; bases with no gene match: 6. The CDR3 covers 13 residues. The DNA of the CDR3 is TGTGCCAGCTCACCAACTCAAACTAGCGGGGAGTTCTTC. It encodes CASSPTQTSGEFF.

A word on this clone: Other nucleotide sequences from this sample produce the same CDR3. V gene TRBV18 combines with J gene TRBJ1-1, with unresolved D. This CDR3 is 15 amino acids long. Germline CDR1 is KGHSH and CDR2 is LQKENI. V lost 3 bases and J lost 4, with 15 bases in between. The CDR3 reads CASSPPLIRSTEAFF. CDR3 sequence (DNA): TGTGCCAGCTCACCTCCCCTCATAAGGAGCACTGAAGCTTTCTTT.

The chain links TRBV2 to TRBJ2-1; 9 bases line up with TRBD2. With 2 bases clipped from V and 6 bases from J, the junction kept 5 bases outside the gene matches. This CDR3 comprises 15 residues. Germline CDR1 SNHLY, CDR2 FYNNEI. This CDR3 is CASSERAGGLNEQFF. DNA for the CDR3: TGTGCCAGCAGTGAAAGGGCGGGGGGGCTCAATGAGCAGTTCTTC.

The chain is built from TRBV5-1 and TRBJ2-3; D is possibly TRBD2 (6 bases). V dropped 5 bases and J dropped 0 bases, with 22 bases sitting between them. The CDR3 has 18 amino acids. Germline assignment: CDR1 SGHRS and CDR2 YFSETQ. CDR3 bases: TGCGCCAGCAGTAAGGCGGGACCCATCCTAAGAAGCACAGATACGCAGTATTTT. It is translated as CASSKAGPILRSTDTQYF.

This chain links TRBV6-4 with TRBJ2-4, with D possibly matching TRBD2 (6 bases). Germline assignment: CDR1 MRHNA and CDR2 SNTAGT. The V gene lost 0 bases and the J gene lost 6 bases, with 12 bases spanning the gap. This CDR3 contains 15 residues. CDR3 DNA: TGTGCCAGCAGTGACTCGGAGGGAGGTGGAAACATTCAGTACTTC. Translated, it gives CASSDSEGGGNIQYF.

The sample holds a few counts of this clone. The genes are TRBV7-2 and TRBJ2-5, with D possibly TRBD1 on 6 matching bases. Germline CDR1 SGHTA, CDR2 FQGNSA. CDR3 length equals 17 residues. V lost 6 bases, J lost 2 bases, and 22 bases lay in between. The CDR3 region is CASSLHGTITPQETQYF. The CDR3 region has the DNA TGTGCCAGCAGTCTCCATGGGACAATTACCCCGCAAGAGACCCAGTACTTC.

V gene TRBV2 combines with J gene TRBJ2-5; 8 nucleotides match TRBD2. With V trimmed by 6 bases and J by 1 base, 10 bases remained unmatched. CDR3 length: 16 residues. Looked up from germline, CDR1 is SNHLY and CDR2 is FYNNEI. The CDR3 bases are TGTGCCAGCAGCCCAGCCCCTCTAGCGGGCCAAGAGACCCAGTACTTC. It translates to CASSPAPLAGQETQYF.

This clone was found a few times. This chain joins TRBV18 and TRBJ1-2, with D possibly TRBD1 on 6 matching bases. The CDR3 spans 16 residues. Germline V gene sequence: CDR1 KGHSH, CDR2 LQKENI. Trimming removed 5 bases at V and 1 base at J, with 17 bases between. CDR3 bases: TGTGCCAGCTCAGAAATGGACAGTCCGATTAACTATGGCTACACCTTC. Translating it yields CASSEMDSPINYGYTF.

V usage is TRBV5-1 and J usage is TRBJ1-5, with 7 nucleotides matching TRBD1. Germline assignment: CDR1 SGHRS and CDR2 YFSETQ. CDR3 length equals 16 residues. Losses at the gene ends were 3 bases for V and 7 bases for J; bases not matched to a gene: 13. The CDR3 nucleotides are TGCGCCAGCAGCTATCCGGAAGGGGGCCAAGGGCAGCCCCAGCATTTT. Translation: CASSYPEGGQGQPQHF.

The chain links TRBV11-2 to TRBJ1-1; no firm D call. The CDR3 runs 13 residues. In germline, CDR1 is SGHAT, CDR2 FQNNGV. V lost 3 bases to trimming and J lost 0 bases, with 5 bases between them. The CDR3 coding sequence is TGTGCCAGCAGCTTTTCCATGAACACTGAAGCTTTCTTT. Protein product: CASSFSMNTEAFF.